A single sample gave rise to the 32 T cell receptor beta chains below, sequenced in a study of shared clonotypes between healthy human individuals. The protocol was immunoSEQ multiplex PCR, while the TCRdb copy is restricted to in-frame clones and leaves out a portion. The table includes over a million clones, about 84% detected once. The sequenced sample was memory CD4+ T cells from PBMCs. Stated subset: CD45RA-negative fraction. The receptors were sampled from a man between 18 and 35 years old in good health. Some clones in this sample may be carry-over from other donors' samples.

The chain joins TRBV6-5 to TRBJ2-3; D is possibly TRBD1 (5 bases). V dropped 6 bases and J dropped 2 bases, with 15 bases sitting between them. The CDR3 sequence is 15 residues long. CDR1 MNHEY and CDR2 SVGAGI come from the germline V gene. CDR3: CASSRQGRYTDTQYF. The CDR3 coding sequence is TGTGCCAGCAGCCGCCAGGGCCGCTACACAGATACGCAGTATTTT.

The chain is built from TRBV30 and TRBJ1-4, with no clear D. Trimming pared 5 bases from V and 5 bases from J, leaving 12 bases between. The germline CDR1 and CDR2 sequences are GTSNPN and SVGIG (reference sequence). The CDR3 contains 13 residues. CDR3 nucleotides: TGTGCCTGGGCGGCAGCTCACAATGAAAAACTGTTTTTT. Protein sequence: CAWAAAHNEKLFF.

The chain links TRBV27 to TRBJ1-1; 8 positions agree with TRBD1. Germline V gene sequence: CDR1 MNHEY, CDR2 SMNVEV (reference sequence). The CDR3 totals 17 residues. Losses at the gene ends were 2 bases for V and 4 bases for J; bases not matched to a gene: 12. Here the CDR3 DNA reads TGTGCCAGCAGTTTAGGGTTTGCGAGACAGGGGACCACTGAAGCTTTCTTT. This sequence encodes CASSLGFARQGTTEAFF.

This clone has only a few counts. This chain connects TRBV6-6 to TRBJ2-1; TRBD1 matches at 7 bases. CDR1 and CDR2 from the germline V gene are MNHNY and SVGAGI (reference sequence). The CDR3 extends over 13 amino acids. V gave up 4 bases and J gave up 12 bases; unmatched junction bases: 9. Here the CDR3 reads CASSFPGQVGQFF. CDR3 nucleotides: TGTGCCAGCAGTTTTCCCGGACAGGTCGGGCAGTTCTTC.

This clone appeared once. This sequence is one base from a far larger clone and is likely a read error. The same CDR3 arises from other DNA sequences in this sample as well. The rearrangement links TRBV11-3 to TRBJ2-5; 7 bases align to TRBD2. V dropped 5 bases and J dropped 2; count of bases not matched to a gene: 2. This CDR3 has 13 residues. The germline V gene has CDR1 SGHNT and CDR2 YENEEA. DNA of the CDR3: TGTGCCAGCAGCCCCGGGGGGCAAGAGACCCAGTACTTC. Protein sequence: CASSPGGQETQYF.

CDR3 sequence: CASSLSLGRRNNQPQHF. CDR3 coding DNA: TGTGCCAGCAGTTTATCCCTCGGCCGCAGGAACAATCAGCCCCAGCATTTT. V is TRBV28 and J is TRBJ1-5; D remains unclear. This CDR3 is built from 17 residues. With 1 base removed from V and 3 bases from J, the gap between germline ends came to 16 bases. CDR1 MDHEN and CDR2 SYDVKM come from the germline V gene.

This clone was seen a handful of times. The gene calls are TRBV14 and TRBJ2-7; 7 bases fit TRBD2. The germline gives CDR1 SGHDN, CDR2 FVKESK. This CDR3 is built from 19 residues. The V gene end was trimmed by 1 base and the J gene end by 1 base; junction bases not matched to a gene: 16. The CDR3 coding sequence is TGTGCCAGCAGCCAAGTGTTTAGCGGGCGACCTAAGGGTTCCTACGAGCAGTACTTC. It yields the protein CASSQVFSGRPKGSYEQYF.

This clone occurred once. V is TRBV5-1 and J is TRBJ2-3, with 7 bases matching TRBD2. The CDR3 spans 17 residues. Germline V gene sequence: CDR1 SGHRS, CDR2 YFSETQ. Trimming at V came to 0 bases and at J to 5 bases, leaving 12 bases not matched to a gene. The CDR3 bases are TGCGCCAGCAGCTTGGCCCCTAGCGGCCGGGGAGGAGATACGCAGTATTTT. Translation: CASSLAPSGRGGDTQYF. Using reference TRBV5-1 and TRBJ2-3 for the parts outside the CDR3, the full variable domain is KAGVTQTPRYLIKTRGQQVTLSCSPISGHRSVSWYQQTPGQGLQFLFEYFSETQRNKGNFPGRFSGRQFSNSRSEMNVSTLELGDSALYLCASSLAPSGRGGDTQYFGPGTRLTVL.

The sample holds a few counts of this clone. The chain recombines TRBV7-6 with TRBJ1-5; no definite D call. The CDR3 is 15 amino acids. V was shortened by 5 bases and J by 2 bases, with 13 bases between the two germline ends. The germline CDR1 and CDR2 sequences are SGHVS and FNYEAQ. The CDR3 nucleotides are TGTGCCAGCAGCCCCCTCGCCGGGGGCAATCAGCCCCAGCATTTT. Translating gives CASSPLAGGNQPQHF.

This clone came up once. Being one base from a much bigger clone, this may be a read error. The same CDR3 arises from other DNA sequences in this sample as well. The V call is TRBV7-8, the J call TRBJ2-5, with D unresolved. This CDR3 contains 11 residues. CDR1 and CDR2 from the germline V gene are SGHVS and FQNEAQ. Trimming removed 3 bases at V and 5 bases at J, with 4 bases between. This CDR3 is CASSLVETQYF. The CDR3, as DNA: TGTGCCAGCAGCTTGGTGGAGACCCAGTACTTC. The variable domain in full, completed from reference TRBV7-8 and TRBJ2-5, reads GAGVSQSPRYKVAKRGQDVALRCDPISGHVSLFWYQQALGQGPEFLTYFQNEAQLDKSGLPSDRFFAERPEGSVSTLKIQRTQQEDSAVYLCASSLVETQYFGPGTRLLVL.

The chain carries TRBV18 and TRBJ1-2, with 7 bases identical to TRBD1. After removal of 4 bases from V and 3 bases from J, the junction contained 8 bases not matched to a gene. The CDR3 length is 15 residues. Per germline, CDR1 KGHSH and CDR2 LQKENI. CDR3 nucleotides: TGTGCCAGCTCACAGAGCCTCACAGGGGACTATGGCTACACCTTC. Translated, it gives CASSQSLTGDYGYTF.

The chain recombines TRBV5-1 with TRBJ2-3; 8 nucleotides match TRBD1. Trimming took 4 bases from V and 4 from J; bases not matched to a gene: 5. Per the germline V gene, CDR1 is SGHRS and CDR2 is YFSETQ. The CDR3 sequence is 14 residues long. The DNA of the CDR3 is TGCGCCAGCAGCGCCCCACAGGGGGCAGATACGCAGTATTTT. It encodes CASSAPQGADTQYF.

V and J are TRBV27 and TRBJ2-3; no definite D call. Germline V gives CDR1 MNHEY, CDR2 SMNVEV (reference sequence). The CDR3 spans 14 residues. V was clipped by 2 bases and J by 1 base, with 7 bases between them. CDR3 amino acids: CASSLSRGTDTQYF. CDR3 bases: TGTGCCAGCAGTTTAAGCCGGGGCACAGATACGCAGTATTTT.

This clone was observed once. V gene TRBV28 combines with J gene TRBJ1-2; the match to TRBD1 covers 7 bases. V was clipped by 6 bases and J by 5 bases; unmatched bases: 9. This CDR3 spans 14 amino acids. Germline CDR1 reads MDHEN; CDR2 reads SYDVKM. The CDR3 DNA reads TGTGCCAGCAGCCTCGTCACAGGGGAATATGGCTACACCTTC. Amino acids: CASSLVTGEYGYTF.

The chain uses TRBV2 and TRBJ2-4; TRBD2 is a possible D gene (5 bases). V shed 6 bases and J shed 7 bases, with 13 bases lying between them. CDR3 length: 13 amino acids. CDR1 SNHLY and CDR2 FYNNEI come from the germline V gene. CDR3 sequence (DNA): TGTGCCAGCAGCTCGCTGTCGGGGAACATTCAGTACTTC. Amino acid sequence: CASSSLSGNIQYF.

The genes are TRBV5-1 and TRBJ1-1, with 7 bases aligning to TRBD1. The CDR3 extends over 15 amino acids. From germline, CDR1 is SGHRS and CDR2 YFSETQ. With V trimmed by 4 bases and J by 1 base, 7 bases remained unmatched. CDR3 coding DNA: TGCGCCAGCAGCCCTACGGGACAGAGGAACACTGAAGCTTTCTTT. Protein product: CASSPTGQRNTEAFF. Together with reference TRBV5-1 and TRBJ1-1, the CDR3 gives the full variable domain: KAGVTQTPRYLIKTRGQQVTLSCSPISGHRSVSWYQQTPGQGLQFLFEYFSETQRNKGNFPGRFSGRQFSNSRSEMNVSTLELGDSALYLCASSPTGQRNTEAFFGQGTRLTVV.

The chain combines TRBV5-1 with TRBJ2-3; D unclear. CDR1 SGHRS and CDR2 YFSETQ come from the germline V gene. This CDR3 has 14 amino acids. V was pared by 5 bases and J by 2 bases, with 12 bases between. CDR3 in amino acids: CASRWQEFTDTQYF. The CDR3 nucleotides are TGCGCCAGCAGATGGCAAGAATTCACAGATACGCAGTATTTT.

The chain couples TRBV5-1 to TRBJ1-1; D unclear. V gave up 2 bases and J gave up 1 base, with 9 bases separating them. Germline V gene sequence: CDR1 SGHRS, CDR2 YFSETQ. This CDR3 region has 14 residues. CDR3 in DNA: TGCGCCAGCAGCTTAGGGCCAGCGAACACTGAAGCTTTCTTT. Residues: CASSLGPANTEAFF.

About this clone: The same CDR3 also results from other DNA sequences found in this sample. This chain connects TRBV6-6 to TRBJ1-5; D not resolved. Germline-derived CDR1 and CDR2 are MNHNY and SVGAGI (reference sequence). CDR3 length: 14 residues. Trimming removed 2 bases from V and 6 bases from J, with 11 bases in between. CDR3 in amino acids: CASSYSRVGQPQHF. CDR3 DNA sequence: TGTGCCAGCAGTTACAGCCGGGTTGGTCAGCCCCAGCATTTT.

The CDR3 sequence: CASGRDLVTGNTEAFF. CDR3 nucleotide sequence: TGTGCCAGCGGCCGGGACTTAGTAACCGGGAACACTGAAGCTTTCTTT. This chain joins TRBV11-2 and TRBJ1-1; possibly TRBD1 for D (5 bases). CDR1 SGHAT and CDR2 FQNNGV come from the germline V gene. There are 16 residues in the CDR3. Trimming pared 8 bases from V and 1 base from J, leaving 20 bases between.

Notes on this clone: Distinct nucleotide sequences in the sample also encode this CDR3. The chain employs TRBV30 and TRBJ1-5; 8 bases agree with TRBD1. Trimming cost V 3 bases and J 4 bases; bases outside gene matches: 2. The germline V gene encodes CDR1 GTSNPN and CDR2 SVGIG (reference sequence). The CDR3 runs 13 residues. CDR3 residues: CAWSTGGNQPQHF. In DNA form, the CDR3 reads TGTGCCTGGAGCACAGGGGGAAATCAGCCCCAGCATTTT.

The chain employs TRBV12-5 and TRBJ2-7; D possibly corresponds to TRBD2 (6 bases). Looked up from germline, CDR1 is LGHNT and CDR2 is FRNRAP. This CDR3 region has 15 residues. The germline V and J ends were trimmed by 5 bases and 4 bases, with 18 bases remaining between them. The DNA of the CDR3 is TGTGCTAGTGGTAAAGGTGGAGGGAGCGGATACGAGCAGTACTTC. It encodes CASGKGGGSGYEQYF.

The CDR3 nucleotides read TGTGCCAGCTCACCCGAAGTCAGGGGAGGGGGCACTGAAGCTTTCTTT. Its protein is CASSPEVRGGGTEAFF. J is TRBJ1-1 and V is TRBV18; maybe TRBD1 (6 bases). This CDR3 is 16 amino acids long. Germline V gives CDR1 KGHSH, CDR2 LQKENI. V lost 3 bases and J lost 4, with 18 bases in between.

The chain joins TRBV29-1 to TRBJ1-2; 7 bases fit TRBD1. This CDR3 comprises 14 residues. The germline V gene has CDR1 SQVTM and CDR2 ANQGSEA. J lost 5 bases, V lost 4 bases, and 10 bases had no gene match. In DNA, the CDR3 is TGCAGCGTTGTTGAGGCAGGGGGAGGGTATGGCTACACCTTC. Encoded protein: CSVVEAGGGYGYTF.

About this clone itself: The germline gene is not matched at one end of the junction; a read error may be the cause. The V gene is TRBV11-2, the J gene TRBJ2-1, with 8 bases that match TRBD1. This CDR3 spans 16 amino acids. Germline lookup yields CDR1 SGHAT and CDR2 FQNNGV. CDR3 residues: CASSIDRGILGNEQFF. The CDR3 bases are TGTGCCAGCAGCATAGACAGGGGAATCTTAGGCAATGAGCAGTTCTTC.

This clone has a handful of counts. The gene calls are TRBV6-1 and TRBJ2-3, with 7 nucleotides matching TRBD2. Germline V gene data show CDR1 as MNHNS and CDR2 as SASEGT. The ends lost 7 bases at V and 2 bases at J; junction bases unmatched: 9. This CDR3 has 15 residues. CDR3 DNA sequence: TGTGCCAGCACCCGTCAGCGGGAAACCACAGATACGCAGTATTTT. Translated, it gives CASTRQRETTDTQYF.

V is TRBV27 and J is TRBJ1-5, with D unresolved. The CDR3 sequence is 16 residues long. The ends were cut back, 0 bases at V and 0 bases at J, with 9 bases in the middle. CDR1 is MNHEY, CDR2 SMNVEV, per germline (reference sequence). CDR3 in amino acids: CASSLSSWGSNQPQHF. Written as DNA, the CDR3 is TGTGCCAGCAGTTTATCCTCTTGGGGTAGCAATCAGCCCCAGCATTTT.

The chain employs TRBV28 and TRBJ2-2, with D unresolved. The CDR3 is made up of 13 amino acids. V dropped 8 bases and J dropped 0 bases, with 7 bases sitting between them. The germline gives CDR1 MDHEN, CDR2 SYDVKM. In nucleotides, the CDR3 is TGTGCCAGCTTTAGGACGAACACCGGGGAGCTGTTTTTT. Amino acid sequence: CASFRTNTGELFF.

This clone appeared many times. V and J are TRBV6-6 and TRBJ1-2; D might be TRBD1 (6 bases). V lost 6 bases, J lost 0 bases, and 8 bases lay in between. Germline V gene sequence: CDR1 MNHNY, CDR2 SVGAGI (reference sequence). This CDR3 spans 13 amino acids. CDR3 in DNA: TGTGCCAGCAGACCAGGGGCTAACTATGGCTACACCTTC. It yields the protein CASRPGANYGYTF.

The chain combines TRBV6-6 with TRBJ1-5; D remains ambiguous. V lost 2 bases to trimming and J lost 1 base, with 12 bases between them. The CDR3 runs 16 residues. The V gene's germline CDR1 is MNHNY and CDR2 SVGAGI (reference sequence). CDR3 nucleotide sequence: TGTGCCAGCAGTTACGGGTCAGAAGGAAGCAATCAGCCCCAGCATTTT. Translation gives CASSYGSEGSNQPQHF.

To note about this clone: Other DNA sequences in the same sample also yield this CDR3. The chain employs TRBV5-1 and TRBJ1-2, with D possibly being TRBD1 (5 bases). Germline CDR1 is SGHRS and CDR2 is YFSETQ. The CDR3 totals 12 residues. Trimming pared 0 bases from V and 6 bases from J, leaving 6 bases between. The CDR3 nucleotides are TGCGCCAGCAGCTTGGAGGGACATGGCTACACCTTC. Translated: CASSLEGHGYTF.

The sample holds a few counts of this clone. This sequence joins TRBV19 and TRBJ2-3; 7 nucleotides agree with TRBD1. The germline gives CDR1 LNHDA, CDR2 SQIVND (reference sequence). The CDR3 has 14 residues. V dropped 0 bases and J dropped 6; count of bases not matched to a gene: 3. The CDR3 nucleotides read TGTGCCAGTAGTATAGAAGGCAGGGGGGATACGCAGTATTTT. Translated: CASSIEGRGDTQYF.